The clone carrying this T cell receptor beta chain was seen only a few times. Samples underwent the assay at deep level. Per the original methods: With immunoSEQ giving junction-only sequences and no quality scores, filtering differed. The table came from immunoSEQ multiplex PCR; TCRdb's copy has only in-frame clones and leaves some out. V, J and clone size are taken as reported in that table, and D and trimming were inferred from the DNA itself. Here the sample spans about 1.1 million clones, 60% to 85% being singletons. The germline CDR1 and CDR2 sequences are MNHNS and SASEGT. The CDR3 loop spans 12 amino acids. V was trimmed by 5 bases and J by 5 bases, leaving 9 bases between them. The data were obtained in a study of shared clonotypes between healthy human individuals. The healthy adult donors were HIV-negative and reported no recent acute infections or vaccinations.

The sequencing input was memory CD4+ T cells from PBMCs. The subset is: CD45RA-negative fraction. J is TRBJ1-1 and V is TRBV6-1; no clear D. The sequence was collected from a man between 18 and 35 years old in good health. Some clones in this sample may be carry-over from other donors' samples. The CDR3 loop reads CASSSHGTEAFF. In nucleotides, the CDR3 is TGTGCCAGCAGTTCACACGGTACTGAAGCTTTCTTT.